This T cell receptor (beta chain) derives from a study of T-cell memory formation after mild COVID-19. Overall study: In these data, TCR clusters were largely donor specific. Whole-study results and caveats: Clones that got smaller from day 15 to 85 had even CD4/CD8, while clones growing later tipped toward CD4+. Certain responding clones were present in pre-infection memory, suggesting participation of cross-reactive memory.

5'RACE primed from the constant segment yielded TCR alpha and TCR beta cDNA libraries bearing sample barcodes and UMIs. From the 5' RACE reads, TCRdb called clonotypes with MiXCR, one entry per CDR3 protein. Counted here are under 650,000 distinct CDR3 sequences, 18% occurring once; the ten biggest clones make up about 11%. About this clonotype itself: What it binds is unknown.

The CDR3 contains 15 residues. CDR1 KGHDR and CDR2 SFDVKD come from the germline V gene. Trimming took 4 bases from V and 5 from J, leaving 13 bases between them. The chain is built from TRBV24-1 and TRBJ2-2; D uncertain. This sequence was found in an adult woman who had mild COVID-19 (a few samples of this study predate the infection). Cell type and time point are not known. Source material: PBMCs or a T cell subset sorted from them (not recorded which). The CDR3 bases are TGTGCCACCAGTGACCCCGGTGGGGTTACCGGGGAGCTGTTTTTT. Translated: CATSDPGGVTGELFF.